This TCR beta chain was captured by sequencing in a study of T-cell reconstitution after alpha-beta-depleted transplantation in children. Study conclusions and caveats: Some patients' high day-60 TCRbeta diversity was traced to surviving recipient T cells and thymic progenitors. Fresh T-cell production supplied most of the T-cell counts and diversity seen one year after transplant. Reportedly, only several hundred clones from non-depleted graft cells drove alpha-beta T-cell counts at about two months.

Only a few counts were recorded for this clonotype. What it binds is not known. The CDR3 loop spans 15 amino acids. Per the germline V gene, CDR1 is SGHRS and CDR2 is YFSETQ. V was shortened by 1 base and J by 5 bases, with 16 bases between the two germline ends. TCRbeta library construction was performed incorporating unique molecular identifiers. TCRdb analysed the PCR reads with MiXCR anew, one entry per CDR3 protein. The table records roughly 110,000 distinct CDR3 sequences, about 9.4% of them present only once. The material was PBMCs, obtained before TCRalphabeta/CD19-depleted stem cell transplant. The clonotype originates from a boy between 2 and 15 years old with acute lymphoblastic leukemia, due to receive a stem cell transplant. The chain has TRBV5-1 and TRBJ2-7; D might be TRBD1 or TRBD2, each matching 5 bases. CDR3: CASSLRDPGIHEQYF. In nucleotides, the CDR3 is TGCGCCAGCAGCTTGAGGGACCCGGGCATCCACGAGCAGTACTTC. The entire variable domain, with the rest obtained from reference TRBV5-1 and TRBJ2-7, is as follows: KAGVTQTPRYLIKTRGQQVTLSCSPISGHRSVSWYQQTPGQGLQFLFEYFSETQRNKGNFPGRFSGRQFSNSRSEMNVSTLELGDSALYLCASSLRDPGIHEQYFGPGTRLTVT.